The clone carrying this T cell receptor beta chain was counted once. V gave up 1 base and J gave up 11 bases; unmatched junction bases: 4. This CDR3 has 13 residues. This entry comes from a study of blood T cell repertoires in COVID-19. Authors' analysis steps: Reference gene primer amplification gave estimated nucleated cell counts. The protocol was immunoSEQ multiplex PCR, while the TCRdb copy is restricted to in-frame clones and leaves out a portion. V and J calls and clone size are as listed in that table; D and trimming were resolved from the DNA. This sample has about 160,000 clones, with around 87% found just once. The study assigned cohorts using participant-reported clinical history.

The sample comprised PBMCs or T cells enriched from blood (not recorded which). V gene TRBV12-3 or TRBV12-4 combines with J gene TRBJ2-2; 7 nucleotides line up with TRBD1. The TCR was taken from a woman in her forties or fifties who had recovered from COVID-19. CDR3 DNA sequence: TGTGCCAGCAGTTTAGTACAGGGGCTTGAGCTGTTTTTT. It specifies CASSLVQGLELFF.